The T cell receptor beta chain described here comes from a study of blood T cell repertoires in COVID-19. Germline values: CDR1 MNHEY, CDR2 SMNVEV (reference sequence). The CDR3 runs 15 residues. After removal of 6 bases from V and 8 bases from J, the junction contained 13 bases not matched to a gene. Sequenced by immunoSEQ multiplex PCR; TCRdb stores in-frame clones only, minus some. The sample has about 150,000 clones, about four fifths seen once. V gene TRBV27 combines with J gene TRBJ2-1; TRBD2 aligns across 7 bases. The specimen was peripheral blood. This sequence originates from a woman older than 75 with acute or convalescent COVID-19. This CDR3 is CASRRAPGGSHEQFF. The CDR3 DNA is TGTGCCAGCAGACGAGCCCCGGGGGGATCCCATGAGCAGTTCTTC.